The 10 T cell receptor beta chains presented below share a single source sample, sequenced in a study of Ad26.COV2.S vaccination and SARS-CoV-2 variants. TCRdb keeps only in-frame clones here, not all; method: immunoSEQ multiplex PCR. Among around 350,000 clones listed, under 95% were seen once. Sequencing used peripheral blood, obtained after recovery from COVID-19. Receptor source: a human donor who had recovered from COVID-19.

The chain links TRBV5-1 to TRBJ2-1; D is ambiguous. V lost 0 bases, J lost 4 bases, and 17 bases lay in between. CDR3 length: 17 residues. Germline values: CDR1 SGHRS, CDR2 YFSETQ. The CDR3 protein is CASSLGVGPTEYNEQFF. The CDR3 region has the DNA TGCGCCAGCAGCTTGGGTGTTGGGCCTACTGAGTACAATGAGCAGTTCTTC. Together with reference TRBV5-1 and TRBJ2-1, the CDR3 gives the full variable domain: KAGVTQTPRYLIKTRGQQVTLSCSPISGHRSVSWYQQTPGQGLQFLFEYFSETQRNKGNFPGRFSGRQFSNSRSEMNVSTLELGDSALYLCASSLGVGPTEYNEQFFGPGTRLTVL.

The chain couples TRBV14 to TRBJ2-1; 11 bases fit TRBD2. Germline values: CDR1 SGHDN, CDR2 FVKESK. J lost 4 bases, V lost 2 bases, and 1 base had no gene match. CDR3 length: 15 amino acids. The CDR3 spells CASSQPSGGYNEQFF. Here the CDR3 DNA reads TGTGCCAGCAGCCAACCTAGCGGGGGGTACAATGAGCAGTTCTTC. Based on the CDR3 plus reference TRBV14 and TRBJ2-1, the full variable domain is EAGVTQFPSHSVIEKGQTVTLRCDPISGHDNLYWYRRVMGKEIKFLLHFVKESKQDESGMPNNRFLAERTGGTYSTLKVQPAELEDSGVYFCASSQPSGGYNEQFFGPGTRLTVL.

The CDR3 here is CASSDSVNTEAFF. In nucleotides, the CDR3 is TGTGCCAGCAGTGACTCAGTGAACACTGAAGCTTTCTTT. This chain connects TRBV6-4 to TRBJ1-1; D unresolved. V lost 0 bases and J 0 bases, leaving 2 bases between the germline ends. CDR1 and CDR2 (germline): MRHNA, SNTAGT. The CDR3 is 13 amino acids.

J is TRBJ1-6 and V is TRBV7-9, with unresolved D. Germline loops: CDR1 SEHNR, CDR2 FQNEAQ (reference sequence). The V gene lost 6 bases and the J gene lost 6 bases, with 18 bases spanning the gap. The CDR3 loop spans 16 amino acids. The CDR3 protein is CASSQDGPEINSPLHF. The CDR3 DNA reads TGTGCCAGCAGTCAAGACGGACCTGAAATTAATTCACCCCTCCACTTT.

This chain links TRBV5-8 with TRBJ2-1; 8 bases map to TRBD1. V was clipped by 2 bases and J by 8 bases; unmatched bases: 3. There are 13 residues in the CDR3. Germline V gene sequence: CDR1 SGHTS, CDR2 YDEGEE. CDR3 amino acids: CASSLGTGHEQFF. In DNA form, the CDR3 reads TGTGCCAGCAGCTTAGGGACAGGACATGAGCAGTTCTTC.

V gene TRBV20-1 combines with J gene TRBJ1-1; tentatively, D is TRBD1 (5 bases). Germline CDR1 DFQATT, CDR2 SNEGSKA (reference sequence). V dropped 3 bases and J dropped 5 bases, with 16 bases sitting between them. CDR3 length equals 14 residues. The CDR3: CSASGLSGGTEAFF. In DNA, the CDR3 is TGCAGTGCTAGTGGACTCAGCGGGGGTACTGAAGCTTTCTTT.

The chain couples TRBV7-6 to TRBJ2-3; 8 bases align to TRBD2. Germline-derived CDR1 and CDR2 are SGHVS and FNYEAQ. With V trimmed by 2 bases and J by 1 base, 2 bases remained unmatched. This CDR3 has 15 amino acids. Written as DNA, the CDR3 is TGTGCCAGCAGCTTAAGGCGGGGGGGCACAGATACGCAGTATTTT. Amino acids: CASSLRRGGTDTQYF.

The chain carries TRBV6-5 and TRBJ1-2; D possibly corresponds to TRBD1 (6 bases). The V and J ends lost 8 bases and 4 bases respectively, with 14 bases between them. The CDR3 covers 13 residues. Germline lookup yields CDR1 MNHEY and CDR2 SVGAGI. CDR3 sequence (DNA): TGTGCCAGCGGGGGCCGAAGGGCCTATGGCTACACCTTC. This sequence encodes CASGGRRAYGYTF.

The chain has TRBV7-8 and TRBJ2-1; D not resolved. CDR1 is SGHVS and CDR2 is FQNEAQ in the germline V gene. The CDR3 sequence is 12 residues long. With 5 bases removed from V and 9 bases from J, the gap between germline ends came to 11 bases. The CDR3 loop is CASSHPGTEQFF. The CDR3 DNA reads TGTGCCAGCAGCCATCCGGGTACTGAGCAGTTCTTC.

In its sample, this clone was seen once. This sample includes further DNA sequences coding for the same CDR3. This chain uses TRBV10-3 with TRBJ1-3; D is undetermined. Trimming took 2 bases from V and 3 from J, leaving 2 bases between them. Germline CDR1 is ENHRY and CDR2 is SYGVKD. This CDR3 has 12 residues. The CDR3 DNA sequence: TGTGCCATCAGTGAGGGTGGAAACACCATATATTTT. Protein sequence: CAISEGGNTIYF.